These 10 T cell receptor beta chains originate from one sample sequenced in a study of breast tumors, draining lymph nodes, adjacent tissues. Breast cancer patients provided tissue from their axillary draining lymph nodes. TCRdb recomputed calls from the multiplex PCR reads with MiXCR, one row per CDR3 protein. The repertoire has 150,000 or so distinct CDR3 sequences, around a third of them found once; the top ten carry about 3.7%. The sequencing input was axillary lymph node tissue. These receptors all stem from a female donor with breast cancer. Some clones in this sample may be carry-over from other donors' samples.

This clonotype was detected many times. This chain connects TRBV2 to TRBJ1-5; no reliable D call. Trimming took off 1 base at V and 5 bases at J, with 9 bases between the two ends. The CDR3 is 14 amino acids. Germline CDR1 reads SNHLY; CDR2 reads FYNNEI. The CDR3 DNA sequence: TGTGCCAGCAGTGAAGGAGTCTTCTATCAGCCCCAGCATTTT. Amino acid sequence: CASSEGVFYQPQHF.

Points on this clonotype: Compared with germline, one end of the junction differs, possibly owing to a read error. This chain joins TRBV25-1 and TRBJ1-5, with unresolved D. The CDR3 runs to 11 residues. Per the germline V gene, CDR1 is MGHDK and CDR2 is SYGVNS. CDR3 sequence (DNA): TGTGCTAGAGAAGGGAATCAGCCCCAGCACTTT. It specifies CAREGNQPQHF.

V and J are TRBV19 and TRBJ1-1; tentatively, D is TRBD1 (5 bases). Trimming stripped 3 bases from V and 1 base from J, with 12 bases between. Germline CDR1 and CDR2: LNHDA and SQIVND (reference sequence). The CDR3 has 15 residues. The CDR3 region has the DNA TGTGCCAGTAGTATGGGCCTCGACAGGAACACTGAAGCTTTCTTT. Protein product: CASSMGLDRNTEAFF. The whole variable domain, filled in from reference TRBV19 and TRBJ1-1, reads DGGITQSPKYLFRKEGQNVTLSCEQNLNHDAMYWYRQDPGQGLRLIYYSQIVNDFQKGDIAEGYSVSREKKESFPLTVTSAQKNPTAFYLCASSMGLDRNTEAFFGQGTRLTVV.

This clonotype was recorded many times. This chain connects TRBV19 to TRBJ2-1; 15 bases match TRBD2. Germline loops: CDR1 LNHDA, CDR2 SQIVND (reference sequence). This CDR3 spans 17 amino acids. Trimming at V came to 7 bases and at J to 0 bases, leaving 4 bases not matched to a gene. As DNA, the CDR3 is TGTGCCAGTAAGGGGACTAGCGGGAGGAGCTCCTACAATGAGCAGTTCTTC. Amino acid sequence: CASKGTSGRSSYNEQFF.

As to this clonotype: A read error may be the cause here, since a much bigger clone is one base away. The chain joins TRBV9 to TRBJ2-1, with D possibly TRBD2 on 6 matching bases. CDR1 and CDR2 (germline): SGDLS, YYNGEE. The CDR3 consists of 16 residues. CDR3 region: CAGSVGVGSSYNEQFF. The CDR3 DNA is TGTGCCGGCAGCGTAGGGGTCGGGAGCTCCTACAATGAGCAGTTCTTC. The full variable domain, its missing parts supplied by reference TRBV9 and TRBJ2-1, is DSGVTQTPKHLITATGQRVTLRCSPRSGDLSVYWYQQSLDQGLQFLIQYYNGEERAKGNILERFSAQQFPDLHSELNLSSLELGDSALYFCAGSVGVGSSYNEQFFGPGTRLTVL.

The chain carries TRBV19 and TRBJ2-3; 8 bases map to TRBD1. The CDR3 is 14 residues long. The germline V gene has CDR1 LNHDA and CDR2 SQIVND (reference sequence). Unmatched junction bases numbered 11, after V lost 10 bases and J lost 5 bases. CDR3 DNA: TGTGCCACCCTAAACACAGGGGGTGAAGATACGCAGTATTTT. Its protein product is CATLNTGGEDTQYF.

Only one count was recorded for this clonotype. Since a much larger clone is just one base distant, this may be a read error. This sequence joins TRBV14 and TRBJ2-4; 12 nucleotides line up with TRBD2. Germline V gene sequence: CDR1 SGHDN, CDR2 FVKESK. The CDR3 loop spans 17 amino acids. The CDR3 reads CASSQDWTSGAKNIRYF. CDR3 DNA sequence: TGTGCCAGCAGCCAAGATTGGACTAGCGGGGCCAAAAACATTCGGTACTTC.

In this sample, this clonotype turned up many times. This chain joins TRBV3-1 and TRBJ2-7, with D perhaps given as TRBD1 or TRBD2 (5 bases each). Trimming left V 3 bases short and J 7 bases short, with 10 bases between. The CDR3 is made up of 12 amino acids. Looked up from germline, CDR1 is LGHDT and CDR2 is YNNKEL (reference sequence). The CDR3 is CASSQRGGEQYF. DNA of the CDR3: TGTGCCAGCAGCCAGAGGGGTGGGGAGCAGTACTTC.

Ten or more counts support this clonotype. CDR3 in amino acids: CASSQELLAKNIQYF. CDR3 sequence (DNA): TGTGCCAGCAGCCAAGAGCTGCTAGCCAAAAACATTCAGTACTTC. The rearrangement uses TRBV4-2 and TRBJ2-4; no reliable D call. Germline CDR1 reads LGHNA; CDR2 reads YNFKEQ. With 0 bases removed from V and 0 bases from J, the gap between germline ends came to 6 bases. The CDR3 is 15 amino acids.

The sample holds many counts of this clonotype. Compared with germline, one end of the junction differs, possibly owing to a read error. The chain couples TRBV7-2 to TRBJ1-5, with D uncertain. The CDR3 extends over 15 amino acids. Germline V lookup: CDR1 SGHTA, CDR2 FQGNSA. CDR3 amino acids: CASTLQGHSNQPQHF. For the CDR3, the DNA is TGTGCCAGCACCTTACAAGGGCATAGCAATCAGCCCCAGCATTTT.